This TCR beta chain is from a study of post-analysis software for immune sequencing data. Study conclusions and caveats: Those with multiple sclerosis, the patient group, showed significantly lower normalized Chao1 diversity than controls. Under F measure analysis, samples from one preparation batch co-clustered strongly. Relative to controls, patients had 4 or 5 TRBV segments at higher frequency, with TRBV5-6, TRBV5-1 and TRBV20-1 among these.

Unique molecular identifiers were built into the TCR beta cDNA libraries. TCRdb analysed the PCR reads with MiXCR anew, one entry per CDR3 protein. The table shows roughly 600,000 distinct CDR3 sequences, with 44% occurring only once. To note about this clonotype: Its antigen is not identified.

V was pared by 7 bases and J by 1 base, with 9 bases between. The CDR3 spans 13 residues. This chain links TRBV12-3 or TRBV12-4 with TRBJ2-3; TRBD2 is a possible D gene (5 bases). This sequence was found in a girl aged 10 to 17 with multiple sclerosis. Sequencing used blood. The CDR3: CASMDSGTDTQYF. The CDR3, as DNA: TGTGCCAGCATGGATAGCGGCACAGATACGCAGTATTTT.